The clone carrying this T cell receptor (beta chain) was counted a few times. Spread over ten immunoSEQ deep assay plates, unsorted PBMC DNA underwent sequencing. Using immunoSEQ multiplex PCR, the repertoire was profiled, and TCRdb retains in-frame clones only, with some absent. The sample has about 460,000 clones; approximately 80% are singletons. CDR1 SGHTA and CDR2 FQGTGA come from the germline V gene. The CDR3 totals 14 residues. The germline V and J ends were trimmed by 8 bases and 1 base, with 11 bases remaining between them. The record originates from a study of shared clonotypes between healthy human individuals. Study-level background: Donors consisted of two women and three men between 18 and 49.

The source material was PBMCs. This TCR was recovered from a woman aged 40 to 50 in good health. Some clones in this sample may be carry-over from other donors' samples. V usage is TRBV7-3 and J usage is TRBJ2-2, with D possibly TRBD2 on 5 matching bases. In DNA, the CDR3 is TGTGCCAGCGGGAGCGGTTTGAACACCGGGGAGCTGTTTTTT. It specifies CASGSGLNTGELFF.